Below, 18 T cell receptor beta chains from the same sample are listed, as sequenced in a study of OX40 agonist ivuxolimab in advanced cancers. Method: immunoSEQ multiplex PCR; TCRdb's copy keeps in-frame clones and lacks some. The sample has approximately 70,000 clones, approximately 78% seen once. The specimen comprised CD4+ or CD8+ T cells sorted from blood, sampled in a trial of the OX40 agonist ivuxolimab. The source of these receptors is an adult with an advanced solid tumor such as melanoma, head and neck, liver or kidney cancer.

The rearrangement links TRBV5-1 to TRBJ1-5; D uncertain. The CDR3 runs 13 residues. Germline V CDR1 and CDR2: SGHRS, YFSETQ. The ends were cut back, 2 bases at V and 3 bases at J, with 6 bases in the middle. CDR3 sequence reads: CASSFGNNQPQHF. The CDR3 DNA reads TGCGCCAGCAGCTTCGGCAACAATCAGCCCCAGCATTTT.

The chain recombines TRBV15 with TRBJ1-1, with D possibly TRBD1 on 5 matching bases. V was trimmed by 1 base and J by 4 bases, leaving 10 bases between them. Germline V gene sequence: CDR1 LNHNV, CDR2 YYDKDF (reference sequence). This CDR3 spans 14 amino acids. CDR3 residues: CATSRGQGFTEAFF. The CDR3, as DNA: TGTGCCACCAGCAGAGGCCAGGGATTCACTGAAGCTTTCTTT.

The chain links TRBV14 to TRBJ1-2; D gene unclear. V was trimmed by 0 bases and J by 8 bases, leaving 13 bases between them. CDR1 and CDR2 (germline): SGHDN, FVKESK. CDR3 length: 14 amino acids. CDR3 sequence reads: CASSQDWGSGGYTF. In DNA form, the CDR3 reads TGTGCCAGCAGCCAAGATTGGGGTTCGGGAGGCTACACCTTC.

The V call is TRBV5-6, the J call TRBJ1-2; possibly TRBD1 for D (5 bases). The CDR3 is 12 amino acids. Trimming took 1 base from V and 8 from J, leaving 9 bases between them. Germline V gene lookup returns CDR1 SGHDT and CDR2 YYEEEE. The CDR3 is CASSLPPGGYTF. The CDR3 coding sequence is TGTGCCAGCAGCTTGCCGCCAGGGGGCTACACCTTC.

V gene TRBV9 combines with J gene TRBJ1-5; 7 positions agree with TRBD1. This CDR3 contains 15 residues. V shed 2 bases and J 7 bases; nucleotides not matched to a gene: 9. Germline V gene lookup returns CDR1 SGDLS and CDR2 YYNGEE. The CDR3: CASSVNEGAGQPQHF. CDR3 DNA: TGTGCCAGCAGCGTGAACGAGGGGGCGGGCCAGCCCCAGCATTTT.

V gene TRBV19 combines with J gene TRBJ2-2; D not resolved. Germline V gene lookup returns CDR1 LNHDA and CDR2 SQIVND (reference sequence). The CDR3 is made up of 15 amino acids. V lost 4 bases to trimming and J lost 7 bases, with 16 bases between them. The CDR3 nucleotides read TGTGCCAGTAGTAATTCGTTTTGGCAGGTCGGGGAGCTGTTTTTT. Protein: CASSNSFWQVGELFF.

The V call is TRBV19, the J call TRBJ1-6, with D unresolved. Per the germline V gene, CDR1 is LNHDA and CDR2 is SQIVND (reference sequence). This CDR3 has 13 residues. The V end was cut by 3 bases, the J end by 6 bases, with 6 bases between. In DNA form, the CDR3 reads TGTGCCAGTAGTATTTTCAGTAATTCACCCCTCCACTTT. As protein: CASSIFSNSPLHF. Complete variable domain (other parts from reference TRBV19 and TRBJ1-6): DGGITQSPKYLFRKEGQNVTLSCEQNLNHDAMYWYRQDPGQGLRLIYYSQIVNDFQKGDIAEGYSVSREKKESFPLTVTSAQKNPTAFYLCASSIFSNSPLHFGNGTRLTVT.

This clone was detected once. The chain is built from TRBV15 and TRBJ1-2; D gene ambiguous. V was trimmed by 5 bases and J by 0 bases, leaving 16 bases between them. Germline lookup yields CDR1 LNHNV and CDR2 YYDKDF (reference sequence). CDR3 length: 16 residues. Written as DNA, the CDR3 is TGTGCCACCAGCGGGAGAGGGCGAGCCTCTAACTATGGCTACACCTTC. Translation gives CATSGRGRASNYGYTF.

The CDR3 region is CASKDGGKRTDTQYF. The CDR3 DNA sequence: TGTGCCAGCAAGGATGGAGGGAAACGAACAGATACGCAGTATTTT. This sequence joins TRBV7-2 and TRBJ2-3; tentative D call: TRBD2 (6 bases). The CDR3 is 15 amino acids. The germline V gene has CDR1 SGHTA and CDR2 FQGNSA. Trimming pared 7 bases from V and 3 bases from J, leaving 17 bases between.

This clone has a handful of counts. The rearrangement uses TRBV5-6 and TRBJ1-6; possible D gene TRBD1, 5 bases. Trimming removed 5 bases at V and 7 bases at J, with 19 bases between. CDR1 and CDR2 from the germline V gene are SGHDT and YYEEEE. This CDR3 is built from 16 residues. The CDR3 sequence: CASRREAGGDNSPLHF. The CDR3 DNA reads as TGTGCCAGCAGGAGAGAAGCAGGAGGGGACAATTCACCCCTCCACTTT.

This clone was seen a handful of times. The chain couples TRBV6-1 to TRBJ1-4; D is undetermined. V lost 4 bases, J lost 3 bases, and 15 bases lay in between. Germline V gene data show CDR1 as MNHNS and CDR2 as SASEGT. The CDR3 is made up of 16 amino acids. Here the CDR3 DNA reads TGTGCCAGCAGTGGACGAGGGTTTGCAGCTAATGAAAAACTGTTTTTT. Its translation is CASSGRGFAANEKLFF.

The chain combines TRBV23-1 with TRBJ1-5; weak D call: TRBD1 (5 bases). TRBV23-1 is recorded as an ORF, its role being uncertain. CDR3 length: 15 residues. Deletions cut 6 bases from V and 5 bases from J, with 17 bases between. CDR3 loop: CASSLGRMSYQPQHF. The CDR3 DNA follows: TGCGCCAGCAGCCTGGGACGGATGTCCTATCAGCCCCAGCATTTT.

The chain carries TRBV10-3 and TRBJ2-3; no definite D call. Germline CDR1 is ENHRY and CDR2 is SYGVKD. The V gene lost 0 bases and the J gene lost 2 bases, with 6 bases spanning the gap. The CDR3 is 14 residues long. CDR3 protein: CAISESVATDTQYF. CDR3 in DNA: TGTGCCATCAGTGAGTCGGTGGCCACAGATACGCAGTATTTT.

This sequence joins TRBV11-2 and TRBJ1-2; perhaps TRBD1 as D (5 bases). This CDR3 is 13 amino acids long. Germline V lookup: CDR1 SGHAT, CDR2 FQNNGV. V lost 3 bases, J lost 5 bases, and 10 bases lay in between. In nucleotides, the CDR3 is TGTGCCAGCAGCTTTGGCAGGGATTATGGCTACACCTTC. Its protein is CASSFGRDYGYTF.

The V call is TRBV4-2, the J call TRBJ1-5; weak D call: TRBD1 (5 bases). The V gene lost 5 bases and the J gene lost 6 bases, with 20 bases spanning the gap. The CDR3 is made up of 16 amino acids. The germline CDR1 and CDR2 sequences are LGHNA and YNFKEQ. DNA of the CDR3: TGTGCCAGCAGCGAATACGGAGTAGGGGCCGGTCAGCCCCAGCATTTT. Translating it yields CASSEYGVGAGQPQHF.

The chain joins TRBV7-9 to TRBJ2-1; 13 bases align to TRBD2. The CDR3 is 15 amino acids. Germline CDR1 SEHNR, CDR2 FQNEAQ (reference sequence). V shed 6 bases, J shed 10 bases, and the junction held 9 bases outside the gene matches. CDR3 amino acids: CASSSTGLAGIEQFF. CDR3 DNA sequence: TGTGCCAGCAGTTCGACGGGACTAGCGGGGATCGAGCAGTTCTTC.

J is TRBJ2-5 and V is TRBV5-1; TRBD1 agrees at 7 bases. This CDR3 comprises 15 residues. V trimming: 3 bases; J trimming: 5 bases; junction bases outside the gene matches: 10. The germline V gene has CDR1 SGHRS and CDR2 YFSETQ. The CDR3 protein is CASSSAGQVFETQYF. The CDR3, as DNA: TGCGCCAGCAGCTCAGCAGGACAGGTGTTTGAGACCCAGTACTTC.

This clone was found once. The rearrangement joins TRBV21-1 to TRBJ2-5. TRBV21-1 is deemed a pseudogene. The CDR3 loop spans 14 amino acids. The CDR3 nucleotides read TGTGCCAGGGAGGGGAACAGGGAGGCAGAGACCCAGTACTTC. Its translation is CAREGNREAETQYF.